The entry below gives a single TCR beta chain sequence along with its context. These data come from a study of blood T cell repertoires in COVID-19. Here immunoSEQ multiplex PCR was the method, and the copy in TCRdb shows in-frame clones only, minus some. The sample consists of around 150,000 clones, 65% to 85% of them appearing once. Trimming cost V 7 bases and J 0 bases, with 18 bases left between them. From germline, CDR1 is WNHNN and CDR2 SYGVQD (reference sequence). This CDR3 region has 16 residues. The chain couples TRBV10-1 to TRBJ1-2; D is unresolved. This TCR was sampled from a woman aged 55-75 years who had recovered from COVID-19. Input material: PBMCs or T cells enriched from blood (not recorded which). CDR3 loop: CASKSVPGRTNYGYTF. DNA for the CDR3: TGCGCCAGCAAGTCGGTCCCAGGCCGTACTAACTATGGCTACACCTTC.